The 10 T cell receptor beta chains below come from one sample, sequenced in a study of blood T cells in healthy people across ages. For the second PCR, which ran for about 7 to 11 cycles, a sample-barcoded 5' primer and a J-beta primer mix were used. TCRdb itself ran the 5' RACE reads through MiXCR, one entry per CDR3 protein. The profile shows just under 750,000 distinct CDR3 sequences, about 20% of them singletons. The sample taken for sequencing was blood. The receptors derive from a man aged 65 to 79 in good health.

In regard to this clonotype: A junction boundary mismatches the germline segment, possibly from a read error. This CDR3 reads CTSSRRLAGGIVDTQYF. In DNA form, the CDR3 reads TGTACCAGCAGCCGTCGACTAGCGGGGGGTATAGTAGATACGCAGTATTTT. This rearrangement joins TRBV14 to TRBJ2-3; 13 nucleotides agree with TRBD2. This CDR3 has 17 amino acids. Germline V gives CDR1 SGHDN, CDR2 FVKESK.

This clonotype appeared a few times. V and J are TRBV20-1 and TRBJ2-5; D remains ambiguous. Between the trimmed V and J ends, which lost 3 bases and 5 bases, there was a span of 7 bases. The germline V gene encodes CDR1 DFQATT and CDR2 SNEGSKA (reference sequence). This CDR3 has 11 residues. CDR3 bases: TGCAGTGCTAGCCTCGGGGAGACCCAGTACTTC. This codes for CSASLGETQYF.

The chain combines TRBV6-5 with TRBJ2-3; possibly TRBD2 for D (5 bases). The V and J ends lost 10 bases and 9 bases respectively, with 17 bases between them. Germline CDR1 and CDR2: MNHEY and SVGAGI. The CDR3 has 12 residues. CDR3 DNA: TGTGCCACTACGACGGGGATCGGGACGCAGTATTTT. Translating gives CATTTGIGTQYF.

The chain uses TRBV20-1 and TRBJ2-3, with TRBD2 matching over 12 bases. The J segment lost 5 bases and the V segment lost 0 bases, leaving 3 bases of the junction unmatched. The CDR3 extends over 15 amino acids. CDR1 is DFQATT, CDR2 SNEGSKA, per germline (reference sequence). CDR3 nucleotides: TGCAGTGCTAGAGATCCTAGCGGGAGGGAAGATACGCAGTATTTT. It translates to CSARDPSGREDTQYF.

The chain links TRBV20-1 to TRBJ1-1, with D possibly matching TRBD1 (6 bases). Germline CDR1 is DFQATT and CDR2 is SNEGSKA (reference sequence). The V and J ends lost 5 bases and 7 bases respectively, with 23 bases between them. CDR3 length equals 15 residues. CDR3 nucleotide sequence: TGCAGTGCTCACCCCAGGGACACGAAACCCTTTGAAGCTTTCTTT. Its translation is CSAHPRDTKPFEAFF.

The chain has TRBV3-1 and TRBJ2-5; 7 nucleotides align to TRBD1. The J call may be incorrect, as the DNA end agrees better with TRBJ2-7. This CDR3 region has 14 residues. Germline V gene lookup returns CDR1 LGHDT and CDR2 YNNKEL (reference sequence). CDR3 DNA: TGTGCCAGCAGCCAAGCCGACAGGGCATACGAGCAGTACTTC. Residues: CASSQADRAYEQYF.

The table lists this clonotype with a few counts. The chain carries TRBV5-5 and TRBJ2-4; 12 nucleotides agree with TRBD2. Germline loops: CDR1 SGHKS, CDR2 YYEKEE (reference sequence). CDR3 length equals 16 residues. With V trimmed by 4 bases and J by 1 base, 3 bases remained unmatched. CDR3 loop: CASSPTSGGAKNIQYF. CDR3 DNA sequence: TGTGCCAGCAGCCCCACTAGCGGGGGGGCCAAAAACATTCAGTACTTC. The whole variable domain, remainder taken from reference TRBV5-5 and TRBJ2-4, is DAGVTQSPTHLIKTRGQQVTLRCSPISGHKSVSWYQQVLGQGPQFIFQYYEKEERGRGNFPDRFSARQFPNYSSELNVNALLLGDSALYLCASSPTSGGAKNIQYFGAGTRLSVL.

The chain is built from TRBV19 and TRBJ2-4; D tentatively fits TRBD1 or TRBD2 (5 bases each). The V and J ends lost 1 base and 6 bases respectively, with 13 bases between them. The CDR3 runs to 15 residues. In germline, CDR1 is LNHDA, CDR2 SQIVND (reference sequence). The CDR3 DNA follows: TGTGCCAGTAGTATAGGGGACCATTGGGGAAACATTCAGTACTTC. It encodes CASSIGDHWGNIQYF. The variable domain in full, completed from reference TRBV19 and TRBJ2-4, reads DGGITQSPKYLFRKEGQNVTLSCEQNLNHDAMYWYRQDPGQGLRLIYYSQIVNDFQKGDIAEGYSVSREKKESFPLTVTSAQKNPTAFYLCASSIGDHWGNIQYFGAGTRLSVL.

V and J are TRBV3-1 and TRBJ2-5; D could derive from TRBD1 or TRBD2 (5 bases each). V lost 0 bases and J 6 bases, leaving 14 bases between the germline ends. Looked up from germline, CDR1 is LGHDT and CDR2 is YNNKEL (reference sequence). The CDR3 sequence is 15 residues long. Here the CDR3 reads CASSQDRDLVKTQYF. The CDR3 DNA sequence: TGTGCCAGCAGCCAAGATCGGGACCTCGTTAAGACCCAGTACTTC.

The rearrangement links TRBV4-2 to TRBJ1-1; no reliable D call. This CDR3 spans 17 amino acids. From germline, CDR1 is LGHNA and CDR2 YNFKEQ. Trimming cost V 1 base and J 5 bases, with 20 bases left between them. The CDR3 DNA sequence: TGTGCCAGCAGCCAAGTTTCTAATTTGGCGTTGGGAACTGAAGCTTTCTTT. The encoded protein is CASSQVSNLALGTEAFF.